The 8 T cell receptor beta chains listed next were all sequenced from one sample in a study of neurological immune-mediated disorders. MiXCR was run by TCRdb on the 5' RACE reads, yielding one entry per CDR3 protein. This table has more than 35,000 distinct CDR3 sequences, more than 5% appearing once. Material: CD4+ T cells from blood. Source of these receptors: a woman in her 40s in good health.

This clonotype was picked up many times. The chain combines TRBV9 with TRBJ1-1, with 7 bases that match TRBD1. CDR3 length equals 13 residues. The germline V gene has CDR1 SGDLS and CDR2 YYNGEE. With V trimmed by 2 bases and J by 6 bases, 4 bases remained unmatched. The DNA for the CDR3 is TGTGCCAGCAGCGTCACAGGGGCCTCTGAAGCTTTCTTT. It translates to CASSVTGASEAFF.

This clonotype came up many times. The chain links TRBV20-1 to TRBJ1-4; D might be TRBD1 (6 bases). Germline values: CDR1 DFQATT, CDR2 SNEGSKA (reference sequence). Between the trimmed V and J ends, which lost 1 base and 8 bases, there was a span of 11 bases. This CDR3 region has 13 residues. CDR3 bases: TGCAGTGCTAGAGCGGGGGCTAGGGAAAAACTGTTTTTT. This sequence encodes CSARAGAREKLFF.

This clonotype showed up many times. The chain has TRBV20-1 and TRBJ1-5, with D unclear. Between the trimmed V and J ends, which lost 1 base and 0 bases, there was a span of 7 bases. Per germline, CDR1 DFQATT and CDR2 SNEGSKA (reference sequence). The CDR3 covers 14 residues. The CDR3 sequence is CSARVVNSNQPQHF. The CDR3 nucleotides are TGCAGTGCTAGAGTTGTCAATAGCAATCAGCCCCAGCATTTT.

There are many counts of this clonotype. The V and J genes are TRBV20-1 and TRBJ2-3; TRBD1 or TRBD2 may be the D gene (6 bases each). Germline V gives CDR1 DFQATT, CDR2 SNEGSKA (reference sequence). CDR3 length equals 15 residues. The CDR3 here is CSASWGAVSTDTQYF. DNA of the CDR3: TGCAGCGCTTCCTGGGGGGCGGTTAGCACAGATACGCAGTATTTT.

The sample holds many counts of this clonotype. This chain joins TRBV5-1 and TRBJ2-5; weak D call: TRBD1 (5 bases). Trimming stripped 0 bases from V and 5 bases from J, with 17 bases between. The CDR3 length is 16 residues. Germline-derived CDR1 and CDR2 are SGHRS and YFSETQ. CDR3 DNA: TGCGCCAGCAGCTTGGACCTACCCCAGGGTCGTGAGACCCAGTACTTC. This codes for CASSLDLPQGRETQYF.

This clonotype was recorded many times. V gene TRBV20-1 combines with J gene TRBJ2-1; weak D call: TRBD2 (6 bases). Germline loops: CDR1 DFQATT, CDR2 SNEGSKA (reference sequence). V was clipped by 3 bases and J by 0 bases, with 12 bases between them. The CDR3 is 15 amino acids. The CDR3 DNA is TGCAGTGCTAGGCGGCGGGACGTCTCCTACAATGAGCAGTTCTTC. Translating it yields CSARRRDVSYNEQFF.

This clonotype has a count of ten or more. J is TRBJ1-5 and V is TRBV29-1; D is possibly TRBD1 (5 bases). CDR1 SQVTM and CDR2 ANQGSEA come from the germline V gene. The CDR3 is 13 amino acids. The V end was cut by 4 bases, the J end by 4 bases, with 11 bases between. The CDR3 region has the DNA TGCAGCGTTGGGGGCAGCAGAAATCAGCCCCAGCATTTT. Translation gives CSVGGSRNQPQHF.

The table lists this clonotype with many counts. The chain has TRBV11-2 and TRBJ2-5, with D unresolved. The CDR3 loop spans 11 amino acids. Germline-derived CDR1 and CDR2 are SGHAT and FQNNGV. Trimming pared 2 bases from V and 9 bases from J, leaving 7 bases between. The CDR3 protein is CASSLWVPQYF. CDR3 sequence (DNA): TGTGCCAGCAGCTTATGGGTTCCCCAGTACTTC.